This T cell receptor (beta chain) appears in the sequencing data of a study of blood T cell repertoires in COVID-19. Background on the study: Nucleic acid was either cDNA or gDNA, and it came from T cells, B-cell-depleted T cells, or PBMCs.

Study members were between about 18 and 100 years old and lived in 24 US regions. The assay was immunoSEQ multiplex PCR, and TCRdb's table has in-frame clones only and misses some. The table shows under 250,000 clones, with roughly 90% occurring only once. Trimming stripped 4 bases from V and 2 bases from J, with 12 bases between. This CDR3 contains 15 residues. Germline CDR1 reads SNHLY; CDR2 reads FYNNEI. The J gene is TRBJ2-1, the V gene TRBV2, with a tentative D call TRBD2 (5 bases). This TCR derives from a woman younger than 45 with acute COVID-19. The specimen sequenced was PBMCs or T cells enriched from blood (not recorded which). CDR3: CASSGKGVPYNEQFF. DNA of the CDR3: TGTGCCAGCAGTGGTAAGGGAGTCCCCTACAATGAGCAGTTCTTC.